Presented here are 17 T cell receptor beta chains from one specimen sequenced in a study of identical twins. TCRdb reanalysed the 5' RACE reads using MiXCR and keeps one entry per CDR3 protein. This sample has roughly 700,000 distinct CDR3 sequences; under 9% occur once, and the top ten carry 0.98%. These records were also assigned to another study, of yellow fever vaccine responses in identical twins.

Sequences were obtained from PBMCs. The receptors come from a woman between 18 and 29 years old in good health.

This clonotype was seen only a few times. The rearrangement links TRBV6-1 to TRBJ2-3, with D possibly matching TRBD2 (6 bases). The V end lost 4 bases, the J end lost 0 bases, and 17 bases lay between the germline ends. The CDR3 is 17 amino acids. Germline CDR1 and CDR2: MNHNS and SASEGT. The CDR3 bases are TGTGCCAGCAGTGGGCTCGCGGGGACTCCTAGCACAGATACGCAGTATTTT. Its protein product is CASSGLAGTPSTDTQYF.

This clonotype was found a few times. V usage is TRBV12-3 or TRBV12-4 and J usage is TRBJ2-7, with TRBD1 as a possible D gene (6 bases). The germline V and J ends were trimmed by 6 bases and 7 bases, with 22 bases remaining between them. This CDR3 spans 15 amino acids. CDR3 DNA sequence: TGTGCCAGCAGAATTATAACCGGACAGACGGGGGAGCAGTACTTC. Translated: CASRIITGQTGEQYF.

The chain recombines TRBV6-2 or TRBV6-3 with TRBJ2-1, with 11 bases identical to TRBD2. The germline gives CDR1 MNHEY, CDR2 SVGEGT. V was pared by 4 bases and J by 5 bases, with 10 bases of the junction left unmatched. There are 17 residues in the CDR3. CDR3 in DNA: TGTGCCAGCAGTTTCCGGACTAGCGGGCTATCGAACAATGAGCAGTTCTTC. This sequence encodes CASSFRTSGLSNNEQFF.

This clonotype was picked up many times. The chain employs TRBV10-3 and TRBJ2-3; 10 bases are shared with TRBD2. Trimming took 9 bases from V and 4 from J; bases not matched to a gene: 7. Germline CDR1 and CDR2: ENHRY and SYGVKD. The CDR3 contains 14 residues. The CDR3 DNA reads as TGTGCCATTGCTAGCGGGGGTATCGCAGATACGCAGTATTTT. Translating it yields CAIASGGIADTQYF.

A few counts support this clonotype. This chain uses TRBV12-3 or TRBV12-4 with TRBJ1-1; D unresolved. Trimming took 5 bases from V and 2 from J, leaving 9 bases between them. The CDR3 contains 13 residues. The CDR3 is CASSGNRNTEAFF. CDR3 DNA: TGTGCCAGCAGTGGTAACCGAAACACTGAAGCTTTCTTT.

CDR3 in amino acids: CASRVELAGGGEQYF. CDR3 coding DNA: TGTGCCAGCAGGGTAGAGCTAGCGGGAGGGGGAGAGCAGTACTTC. The chain carries TRBV28 and TRBJ2-7, with 12 bases lining up with TRBD2. V shed 6 bases and J 7 bases; nucleotides not matched to a gene: 10. The CDR3 sequence is 15 residues long. CDR1 is MDHEN, CDR2 SYDVKM, per germline.

The chain carries TRBV6-1 and TRBJ1-1; TRBD1 is a possible D gene (5 bases). With 5 bases removed from V and 0 bases from J, the gap between germline ends came to 13 bases. The CDR3 sequence is 15 residues long. Germline V gene lookup returns CDR1 MNHNS and CDR2 SASEGT. This CDR3 reads CASSPIKQVNTEAFF. In nucleotides, the CDR3 is TGTGCCAGCAGTCCAATTAAACAGGTGAACACTGAAGCTTTCTTT.

This clonotype has just one count. The gene calls are TRBV18 and TRBJ2-7, with a tentative D call TRBD2 (5 bases). V dropped 1 base and J dropped 7 bases, with 11 bases sitting between them. CDR1 KGHSH and CDR2 LQKENI come from the germline V gene. The CDR3 sequence is 13 residues long. CDR3 coding DNA: TGTGCCAGCTCACCACGGGCTAGCCTGGAGCAGTACTTC. Its translation: CASSPRASLEQYF.

This chain's CDR3 is CASSYSRTGTYEQYF. CDR3 nucleotide sequence: TGTGCCAGCAGTTACTCGAGGACCGGAACCTACGAGCAGTACTTC. This rearrangement joins TRBV6-5 to TRBJ2-7; no definite D call. The V end lost 0 bases, the J end lost 2 bases, and 11 bases lay between the germline ends. The germline gives CDR1 MNHEY, CDR2 SVGAGI. This CDR3 comprises 15 residues.

V is TRBV2 and J is TRBJ2-7; TRBD2 matches at 10 bases. The CDR3 covers 16 residues. V shed 3 bases, J shed 4 bases, and the junction held 9 bases outside the gene matches. CDR1 is SNHLY, CDR2 FYNNEI, per germline. The CDR3 here is CASSDLAGEVAYEQYF. The CDR3 DNA follows: TGTGCCAGCAGTGACCTAGCGGGAGAGGTAGCTTACGAGCAGTACTTC.

J is TRBJ2-4 and V is TRBV3-1; TRBD1 matches at 7 bases. Germline V gene data show CDR1 as LGHDT and CDR2 as YNNKEL (reference sequence). V lost 1 base and J lost 12; bases outside the gene matches: 6. The CDR3 is 13 amino acids. This CDR3 is CASSQVRDSHQYF. The CDR3 bases are TGTGCCAGCAGCCAAGTCAGGGACAGCCATCAGTACTTC. Together with reference TRBV3-1 and TRBJ2-4, the CDR3 gives the full variable domain: DTAVSQTPKYLVTQMGNDKSIKCEQNLGHDTMYWYKQDSKKFLKIMFSYNNKELIINETVPNRFSPKSPDKAHLNLHINSLELGDSAVYFCASSQVRDSHQYFGAGTRLSVL.

This clonotype has ten or more counts. CDR3 sequence: CASSLGASLNTDTQYF. Written as DNA, the CDR3 is TGCGCCAGCAGCTTGGGGGCTAGCCTTAACACAGATACGCAGTATTTT. The J gene is TRBJ2-3, the V gene TRBV5-1, with a possible D match to TRBD2 (5 bases). Deletions cut 0 bases from V and 2 bases from J, with 13 bases between. The CDR3 is made up of 16 amino acids. In germline, CDR1 is SGHRS, CDR2 YFSETQ.

The gene calls are TRBV7-9 and TRBJ2-7, with D uncertain. V lost 5 bases to trimming and J lost 1 base, with 21 bases between them. The V gene's germline CDR1 is SEHNR and CDR2 FQNEAQ (reference sequence). The CDR3 extends over 17 amino acids. The CDR3 nucleotides read TGTGCCAGCAGCCCAATACCGCCCCAGCAGCCTTCCTACGAGCAGTACTTC. Its translation: CASSPIPPQQPSYEQYF.

A few counts support this clonotype. The V call is TRBV28, the J call TRBJ2-7, with TRBD2 matching over 15 bases. Germline V gene lookup returns CDR1 MDHEN and CDR2 SYDVKM. The CDR3 totals 17 residues. The J segment lost 0 bases and the V segment lost 6 bases, leaving 6 bases of the junction unmatched. The CDR3 loop reads CASRGTSGRYPSYEQYF. DNA for the CDR3: TGTGCCAGCAGAGGGACTAGCGGGAGGTACCCCTCCTACGAGCAGTACTTC.

This clonotype has ten or more counts. The chain couples TRBV6-1 to TRBJ2-7, with 7 bases fitting TRBD1. The junction had 7 bases not matched to a gene; V was cut back by 6 bases and J by 2 bases. The CDR3 has 14 amino acids. CDR1 and CDR2 (germline): MNHNS, SASEGT. The CDR3 region has the DNA TGTGCCAGCAGAAAAGACAGGGTCACCTACGAGCAGTACTTC. It translates to CASRKDRVTYEQYF.

This clonotype was observed a few times. The V and J genes are TRBV7-2 and TRBJ2-7; weak D call: TRBD1 (6 bases). Trimming took 2 bases from V and 5 from J, leaving 13 bases between them. CDR3 length: 14 residues. Germline V gene sequence: CDR1 SGHTA, CDR2 FQGNSA. The CDR3 spells CASSLNRAVHEQYF. For the CDR3, the DNA is TGTGCCAGCAGCTTAAACAGGGCGGTCCACGAGCAGTACTTC.

The sample holds many counts of this clonotype. This chain joins TRBV29-1 and TRBJ2-1; D uncertain. The germline V gene has CDR1 SQVTM and CDR2 ANQGSEA. The CDR3 extends over 12 amino acids. Trimming cost V 7 bases and J 8 bases, with 15 bases left between them. This CDR3 reads CSAAQFMDEQFF. CDR3 coding DNA: TGCAGCGCTGCACAGTTTATGGATGAGCAGTTCTTC.